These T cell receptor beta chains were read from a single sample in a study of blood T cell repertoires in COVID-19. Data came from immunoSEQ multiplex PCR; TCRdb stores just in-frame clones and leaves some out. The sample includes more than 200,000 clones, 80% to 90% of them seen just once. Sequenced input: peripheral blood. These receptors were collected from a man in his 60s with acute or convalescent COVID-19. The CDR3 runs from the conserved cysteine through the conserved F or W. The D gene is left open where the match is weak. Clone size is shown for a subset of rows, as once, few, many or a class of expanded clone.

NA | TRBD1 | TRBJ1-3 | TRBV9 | TGTGCCAGCAGCGTATCACAGGGGGCCGGAAACACCATATATTTT | CASSVSQGAGNTIYF
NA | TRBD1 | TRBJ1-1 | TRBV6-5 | TGTGCCAGCAGTTACCATACAGGGGGCACTGAAGCTTTCTTT | CASSYHTGGTEAFF
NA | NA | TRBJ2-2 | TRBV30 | TGTGCCTGGAGTAGAGGAGGGACGTTCGGAAACACCGGGGAGCTGTTTTTT | CAWSRGGTFGNTGELFF
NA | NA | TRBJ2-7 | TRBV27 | TGTGCCAGCAGTTCGGCCGCCGCCAACAGGGTGGGGAGCTACGAGCAGTACTTC | CASSSAAANRVGSYEQYF
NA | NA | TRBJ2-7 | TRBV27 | TGTGCCAGCAGTTTAGGGCAGTGGGAGGCCTACGAGCAGTACTTC | CASSLGQWEAYEQYF
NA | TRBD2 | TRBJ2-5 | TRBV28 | TGTGCCAGCAGCTGGGGGGGGGAGGAGACCCAGTACTTC | CASSWGGEETQYF
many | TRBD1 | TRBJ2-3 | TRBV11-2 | TGTGCCAGCAGCGCCTACAGGGGAGAAGATACGCAGTATTTT | CASSAYRGEDTQYF
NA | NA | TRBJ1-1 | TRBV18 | TGTGCCAGCTCACCGGATCGTAGCGGGACGGGTCCTGAAGCTTTCTTT | CASSPDRSGTGPEAFF
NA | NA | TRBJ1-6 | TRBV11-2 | TGTGCCAGCAGCTCTGTCCGACAGCGTAATTCACCCCTCCACTTT | CASSSVRQRNSPLHF
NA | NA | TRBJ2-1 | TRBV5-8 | TGTGCCAGCAGACGTACAGGGAACAATGAGCAGTTCTTC | CASRRTGNNEQFF
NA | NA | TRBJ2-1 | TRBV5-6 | TGTGCCAGCAGCTTGGAGGGACATTTCTACAATGAGCAGTTCTTC | CASSLEGHFYNEQFF
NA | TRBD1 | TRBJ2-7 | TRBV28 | TGTGTTCGTATCCGGGACAGAGTATACGAGCAGTACTTC | CVRIRDRVYEQYF
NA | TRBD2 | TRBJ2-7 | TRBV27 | TGTGCCAGCAGTTTACTAGCGGGGGGATACGAGCAGTACTTC | CASSLLAGGYEQYF
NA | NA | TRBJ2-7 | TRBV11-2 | TGTGCCAGCAGCTTAGATCTGAGCTACGAGCAGTACTTC | CASSLDLSYEQYF
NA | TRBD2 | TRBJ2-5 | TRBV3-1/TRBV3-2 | TGTGCCAGCAGCCTTTACGGGGGGGTAGAGACCCAGTACTTC | CASSLYGGVETQYF
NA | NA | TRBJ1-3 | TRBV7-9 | TGTGCCAGCAGCTTACGCGCTGGAAACACCATATATTTT | CASSLRAGNTIYF